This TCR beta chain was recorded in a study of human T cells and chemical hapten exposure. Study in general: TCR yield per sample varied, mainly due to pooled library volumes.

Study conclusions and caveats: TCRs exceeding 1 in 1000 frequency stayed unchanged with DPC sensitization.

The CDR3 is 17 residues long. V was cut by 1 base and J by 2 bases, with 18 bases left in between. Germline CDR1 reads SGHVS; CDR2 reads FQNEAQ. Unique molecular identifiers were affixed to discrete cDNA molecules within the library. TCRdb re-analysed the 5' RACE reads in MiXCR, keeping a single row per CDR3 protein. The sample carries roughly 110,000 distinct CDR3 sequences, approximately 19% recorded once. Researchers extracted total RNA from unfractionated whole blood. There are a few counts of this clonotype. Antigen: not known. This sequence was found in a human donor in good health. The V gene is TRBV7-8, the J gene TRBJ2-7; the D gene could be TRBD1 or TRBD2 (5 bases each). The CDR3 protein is CASSLVGTEGITYEQYF. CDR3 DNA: TGTGCCAGCAGCTTAGTTGGGACCGAAGGAATTACCTACGAGCAGTACTTC.